These 3 T cell receptor beta chains share one sample of origin, sequenced in a study of cytomegalovirus exposure and HLA in healthy donors. 13 Jbeta primers and 60 Vbeta primers were used for the PCR. Using immunoSEQ multiplex PCR, the repertoire was profiled, and TCRdb retains in-frame clones only, with some absent. The repertoire holds under 200,000 clones, with about 76% as singletons. The sequenced sample consisted of PBMCs. The receptor set was obtained from a woman aged 40 to 55 in good health and CMV-seropositive.

The rearrangement links TRBV6-5 to TRBJ2-1; perhaps TRBD2 as D (6 bases). The germline CDR1 and CDR2 sequences are MNHEY and SVGAGI. Trimming took off 8 bases at V and 5 bases at J, with 10 bases between the two ends. The CDR3 is 12 amino acids. The CDR3 region has the DNA TGTGCCAGCCAGGACTACCACAATGAGCAGTTCTTC. Its translation is CASQDYHNEQFF.

The J gene is TRBJ2-2, the V gene TRBV4-3; TRBD2 matches at 7 bases. With V trimmed by 0 bases and J by 5 bases, 9 bases remained unmatched. The CDR3 covers 17 residues. Germline V CDR1 and CDR2: LGHNA, YSLEER. CDR3 DNA: TGCGCCAGCAGCCAAGATGTGTGGGGAGGGAGTACCGGGGAGCTGTTTTTT. Protein: CASSQDVWGGSTGELFF.

Of note for this clone: The sample holds other DNA sequences that translate to the same CDR3. The chain is built from TRBV7-2 and TRBJ2-1; a weak D match, TRBD1 (6 bases). The CDR3 extends over 14 amino acids. Per the germline V gene, CDR1 is SGHTA and CDR2 is FQGNSA. Trimming pared 0 bases from V and 4 bases from J, leaving 7 bases between. The CDR3 DNA is TGTGCCAGCAGCTTAGCGGGGGCATACAATGAGCAGTTCTTC. This translates into CASSLAGAYNEQFF.